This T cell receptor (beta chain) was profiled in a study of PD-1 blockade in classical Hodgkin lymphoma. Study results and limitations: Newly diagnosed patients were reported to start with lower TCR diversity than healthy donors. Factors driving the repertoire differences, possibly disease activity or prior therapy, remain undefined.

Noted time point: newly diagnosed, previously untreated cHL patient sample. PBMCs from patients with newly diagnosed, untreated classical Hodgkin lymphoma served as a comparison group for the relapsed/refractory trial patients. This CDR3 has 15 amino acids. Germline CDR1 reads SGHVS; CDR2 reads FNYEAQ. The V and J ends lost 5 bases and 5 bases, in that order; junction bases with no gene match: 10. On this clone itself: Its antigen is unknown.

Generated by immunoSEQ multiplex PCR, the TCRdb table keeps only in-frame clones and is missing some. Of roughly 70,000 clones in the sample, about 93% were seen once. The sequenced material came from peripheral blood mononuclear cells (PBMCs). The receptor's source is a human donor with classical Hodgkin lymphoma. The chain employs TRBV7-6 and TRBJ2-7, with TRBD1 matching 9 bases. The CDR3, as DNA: TGTGCCAGCAGCGAAACCGGGACAGGGAACCACGAGCAGTACTTC. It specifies CASSETGTGNHEQYF. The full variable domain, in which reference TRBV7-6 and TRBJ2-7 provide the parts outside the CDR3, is GAGVSQSPRYKVTKRGQDVALRCDPISGHVSLYWYRQALGQGPEFLTYFNYEAQQDKSGLPNDRFSAERPEGSISTLTIQRTEQRDSAMYRCASSETGTGNHEQYFGPGTRLTVT.